Following are 24 T cell receptor beta chains from one sample sequenced in a study of blood T cells in healthy people across ages. A J-beta primer mix and a sample-barcoded 5' primer were used in a second PCR of about 7 to 12 cycles. TCRdb re-called the 5' RACE reads with MiXCR, one entry per CDR3 protein. Altogether hundreds of thousands of distinct CDR3 sequences are present, roughly 41% being singletons, with the ten largest covering about 32%. The sequenced sample was blood. All receptors come from a man at least 80 years old in good health.

The V gene is TRBV20-1, the J gene TRBJ2-7; D is perhaps TRBD1 (6 bases). This CDR3 is 11 amino acids long. Germline loops: CDR1 DFQATT, CDR2 SNEGSKA (reference sequence). V was trimmed by 7 bases and J by 1 base, leaving 8 bases between them. The CDR3 protein is CSGTESYEQYF. The CDR3 bases are TGCAGTGGGACAGAATCCTACGAGCAGTACTTC.

This clonotype was detected only a few times. The V call is TRBV6-2 or TRBV6-3, the J call TRBJ2-1, with D tentatively TRBD2 (7 bases). The germline V gene encodes CDR1 MNHEY and CDR2 SVGEGT. Trimming cost V 4 bases and J 4 bases, with 17 bases left between them. The CDR3 has 16 amino acids. CDR3: CASSSLRAGTYNEQFF. Here the CDR3 DNA reads TGTGCCAGCAGTTCCCTACGAGCGGGGACATACAATGAGCAGTTCTTC.

This clonotype appeared once. The chain couples TRBV7-2 to TRBJ1-2, with 7 bases that match TRBD1. In germline, CDR1 is SGHTA, CDR2 FQGNSA. This CDR3 is 15 amino acids long. V lost 3 bases and J lost 7; bases outside the gene matches: 11. The chain's CDR3 is CASSLGDRARGGYTF. CDR3 sequence (DNA): TGTGCCAGCAGCTTGGGCGACAGGGCCCGAGGTGGCTACACCTTC.

CDR3 DNA sequence: TGTGCCAGCAGCTTAGAAAGGACTAGCGGGGGAGATACGCAGTATTTT. This encodes CASSLERTSGGDTQYF. V gene TRBV7-2 combines with J gene TRBJ2-3; 13 nucleotides align to TRBD2. The germline V gene encodes CDR1 SGHTA and CDR2 FQGNSA. The junction had 3 bases not matched to a gene; V was cut back by 1 base and J by 5 bases. The CDR3 covers 16 residues.

The chain employs TRBV11-3 and TRBJ2-1; 10 nucleotides line up with TRBD2. Germline lookup yields CDR1 SGHNT and CDR2 YENEEA. V dropped 6 bases and J dropped 3; count of bases not matched to a gene: 8. The CDR3 is 16 residues long. This chain's CDR3 is CASSCGRLAGYNEQFF. CDR3 DNA: TGTGCCAGCAGTTGCGGGCGACTAGCGGGCTACAATGAGCAGTTCTTC.

The chain couples TRBV6-2 or TRBV6-3 to TRBJ2-7; D uncertain. With 1 base removed from V and 0 bases from J, the gap between germline ends came to 10 bases. Germline CDR1 reads MNHEY; CDR2 reads SVGEGT. CDR3 length equals 15 residues. Written as DNA, the CDR3 is TGTGCCAGCAGTTACTGGTCGGGCCCCTCCTACGAGCAGTACTTC. Amino acids: CASSYWSGPSYEQYF.

The chain combines TRBV20-1 with TRBJ2-3, with D perhaps being TRBD1 or TRBD2 (5 bases each). Trimming took 7 bases from V and 1 from J, leaving 15 bases between them. The V gene's germline CDR1 is DFQATT and CDR2 SNEGSKA (reference sequence). The CDR3 has 14 amino acids. DNA of the CDR3: TGCAGTGGGGGGAGAGGTGACGGCACAGATACGCAGTATTTT. This translates into CSGGRGDGTDTQYF.

This clonotype was found a few times. The V gene is TRBV2, the J gene TRBJ2-7; perhaps D is TRBD1 or TRBD2 (5 bases each). This CDR3 is 14 amino acids long. V was pared by 6 bases and J by 7 bases, with 19 bases between. The V gene's germline CDR1 is SNHLY and CDR2 FYNNEI. The CDR3 is CASRYQGRGGEQYF. As DNA, the CDR3 is TGTGCCAGCAGGTACCAGGGCCGGGGCGGAGAGCAGTACTTC.

The J gene is TRBJ2-5, the V gene TRBV7-2, with D tentatively TRBD2 (6 bases). V lost 2 bases, J lost 6 bases, and 16 bases lay in between. Germline loops: CDR1 SGHTA, CDR2 FQGNSA. The CDR3 sequence is 15 residues long. The CDR3, as DNA: TGTGCCAGCAGCTTATTCTACGGGAGCTTGAAGACCCAGTACTTC. Its translation: CASSLFYGSLKTQYF.

V and J are TRBV4-3 and TRBJ1-1; D unresolved. The V end lost 0 bases, the J end lost 4 bases, and 9 bases lay between the germline ends. Germline assignment: CDR1 LGHNA and CDR2 YSLEER. There are 14 residues in the CDR3. CDR3 sequence: CASSQENSCTEAFF. In DNA, the CDR3 is TGCGCCAGCAGCCAAGAGAACAGTTGCACTGAAGCTTTCTTT.

This clonotype was detected a few times. This sequence joins TRBV18 and TRBJ2-1, with a tentative D call TRBD2 (6 bases). V dropped 2 bases and J dropped 0 bases, with 20 bases sitting between them. CDR1 KGHSH and CDR2 LQKENI come from the germline V gene. The CDR3 covers 19 residues. Written as DNA, the CDR3 is TGTGCCAGCTCACCAACCGGTTACGGAGCGGGCCGCTCCTACAATGAGCAGTTCTTC. It specifies CASSPTGYGAGRSYNEQFF.

The rearrangement links TRBV29-1 to TRBJ2-1; 7 bases agree with TRBD1. Germline values: CDR1 SQVTM, CDR2 ANQGSEA. The CDR3 spans 12 residues. CDR3 sequence (DNA): TGCAGTGACAGGGAAGGGTACAATGAGCAGTTCTTC. Translating gives CSDREGYNEQFF.

The genes are TRBV6-5 and TRBJ2-7, with 12 bases fitting TRBD2. The germline V gene has CDR1 MNHEY and CDR2 SVGAGI. The CDR3 loop spans 18 amino acids. Trimming took 0 bases from V and 2 from J; bases not matched to a gene: 8. CDR3 sequence reads: CASSYSPSGRVDTYEQYF. As DNA, the CDR3 is TGTGCCAGCAGTTACTCACCTAGCGGGAGGGTCGATACCTACGAGCAGTACTTC.

The chain has TRBV20-1 and TRBJ2-4; a possible D gene is TRBD2 (6 bases). CDR1 is DFQATT, CDR2 SNEGSKA, per germline (reference sequence). The V end lost 0 bases, the J end lost 13 bases, and 16 bases lay between the germline ends. The CDR3 totals 13 residues. CDR3 in amino acids: CSARETRVHGQYF. CDR3 coding DNA: TGCAGTGCTAGAGAGACTAGGGTCCACGGGCAGTACTTC.

As regards this clonotype: No conserved phenylalanine or tryptophan ends this CDR3, so it is likely a read error. This rearrangement joins TRBV28 to TRBJ1-5; 9 bases match TRBD1. Per the germline V gene, CDR1 is MDHEN and CDR2 is SYDVKM. The CDR3 loop spans 16 amino acids. The J segment lost 3 bases and the V segment lost 0 bases, leaving 3 bases of the junction unmatched. This CDR3 is CASSLWGQGNNQPQHL. CDR3 in DNA: TGTGCCAGCAGTTTATGGGGACAGGGAAACAATCAGCCCCAGCATTTA.

V usage is TRBV3-1 and J usage is TRBJ1-3, with D possibly being TRBD1 (5 bases). Trimming stripped 4 bases from V and 1 base from J, with 11 bases between. The germline gives CDR1 LGHDT, CDR2 YNNKEL (reference sequence). This CDR3 contains 15 residues. The CDR3 region is CASSPQQVSGNTIYF. In nucleotides, the CDR3 is TGTGCCAGCAGCCCGCAACAGGTTTCTGGAAACACCATATATTTT.

The J gene is TRBJ2-1, the V gene TRBV12-3 or TRBV12-4, with a possible D match to TRBD2 (6 bases). Judging by the DNA end, TRBJ2-7 fits better; the J call may be wrong. This CDR3 is built from 15 residues. For the CDR3, the DNA is TGTGCCAGCACTCGAACTAGCAGGGTATTCGATGAGCAGTACTTC. Protein product: CASTRTSRVFDEQYF.

This clonotype has ten or more counts. This rearrangement joins TRBV20-1 to TRBJ2-5; 8 bases are shared with TRBD2. The CDR3 is 14 residues long. Germline lookup yields CDR1 DFQATT and CDR2 SNEGSKA (reference sequence). V was pared by 3 bases and J by 2 bases, with 5 bases of the junction left unmatched. The CDR3 is CSARYTSGQETQYF. The CDR3 DNA is TGCAGTGCTAGGTACACTAGCGGTCAAGAGACCCAGTACTTC.

This clonotype was seen once. V usage is TRBV28 and J usage is TRBJ2-1; D perhaps matches TRBD1 (5 bases). Trimming took 3 bases from V and 9 from J, leaving 15 bases between them. Germline V gives CDR1 MDHEN, CDR2 SYDVKM. This CDR3 spans 14 amino acids. CDR3 DNA sequence: TGTGCCAGCAGTTTCCCCGGACAAGTGGCTGAGCAGTTCTTC. Its protein product is CASSFPGQVAEQFF.

This clonotype was seen only once. J is TRBJ2-5 and V is TRBV7-3, with a weak D call TRBD2 (6 bases). The CDR3 loop spans 15 amino acids. The germline V and J ends were trimmed by 4 bases and 1 base, with 13 bases remaining between them. Germline V lookup: CDR1 SGHTA, CDR2 FQGTGA. The CDR3 protein is CASSSSSGSQETQYF. DNA of the CDR3: TGTGCCAGCAGCTCTAGTAGCGGTTCCCAAGAGACCCAGTACTTC.

This clonotype was counted a single time. The chain couples TRBV4-1 to TRBJ2-6; 9 nucleotides align to TRBD1. The CDR3 loop spans 17 amino acids. Germline trimming cut 7 bases from V and 4 bases from J; bases unmatched to any gene: 11. CDR1 and CDR2 (germline): MGHRA, YSYEKL. The DNA of the CDR3 is TGCGCCAGCACCCGGGACAGGGCTGTCTCAGGGGCCAACGTCCTGACTTTC. Translated, it gives CASTRDRAVSGANVLTF.

This CDR3 reads CASSLTGTSGSRELFF. The CDR3 coding sequence is TGTGCCAGCAGCTTAACCGGGACTAGCGGGAGTAGGGAGCTGTTTTTT. The rearrangement uses TRBV7-3 and TRBJ2-2, with 14 bases identical to TRBD2. V dropped 0 bases and J dropped 9; count of bases not matched to a gene: 3. CDR1 is SGHTA, CDR2 FQGTGA, per germline. This CDR3 has 16 residues. Filled out from reference TRBV7-3 and TRBJ2-2, the complete variable domain reads GAGVSQTPSNKVTEKGKYVELRCDPISGHTALYWYRQSLGQGPEFLIYFQGTGAADDSGLPNDRFFAVRPEGSVSTLKIQRTERGDSAVYLCASSLTGTSGSRELFFGEGSRLTVL.

CDR3 DNA sequence: TGCGCCAGCAGCCGTCAAAACGTCCTGACTTTC. This codes for CASSRQNVLTF. The genes are TRBV5-1 and TRBJ2-6; D is unresolved. Looked up from germline, CDR1 is SGHRS and CDR2 is YFSETQ. Deletions cut 4 bases from V and 10 bases from J, with 6 bases between. The CDR3 consists of 11 residues.

The chain joins TRBV20-1 to TRBJ1-2; D remains ambiguous. The germline V gene has CDR1 DFQATT and CDR2 SNEGSKA (reference sequence). Trimming removed 0 bases at V and 8 bases at J, with 16 bases between. This CDR3 is 14 amino acids long. The CDR3 sequence: CSARDTAGVGGYTF. CDR3 nucleotide sequence: TGCAGTGCTAGAGATACAGCGGGCGTTGGGGGCTACACCTTC.